A single sample is the source of the 31 T cell receptor beta chains below, sequenced in a study of cytomegalovirus exposure and HLA in healthy donors. The protocol was immunoSEQ multiplex PCR, while the TCRdb copy is restricted to in-frame clones and leaves out a portion. The sample shows fewer than 90,000 clones, about four fifths of them seen only once. Sequencing was performed on PBMCs. All receptors derive from a woman aged 18 to 35 in good health and CMV-seropositive.

The rearrangement links TRBV7-6 to TRBJ1-5; a weak D match, TRBD1 (6 bases). V was shortened by 5 bases and J by 5 bases, with 10 bases between the two germline ends. Per germline, CDR1 SGHVS and CDR2 FNYEAQ. CDR3 length: 13 residues. The CDR3 nucleotides read TGTGCCAGCAGCCCAGGGGCTTATCAGCCCCAGCATTTT. This codes for CASSPGAYQPQHF.

The J gene is TRBJ2-5, the V gene TRBV28; 9 bases line up with TRBD2. The trim removed 5 bases at V and 5 bases at J, leaving 9 bases unmatched. Germline V gene data show CDR1 as MDHEN and CDR2 as SYDVKM. The CDR3 covers 15 residues. CDR3 nucleotide sequence: TGTGCCAGCAGTATGACTAGCGGTCTGGGGGAGACCCAGTACTTC. Its protein is CASSMTSGLGETQYF.

V gene TRBV5-1 combines with J gene TRBJ2-1, with 9 bases fitting TRBD2. The V gene's germline CDR1 is SGHRS and CDR2 YFSETQ. The CDR3 totals 16 residues. The V gene end was trimmed by 0 bases and the J gene end by 8 bases; junction bases not matched to a gene: 9. The CDR3 spells CASSLEGLAWGDEQFF. The CDR3 nucleotides are TGCGCCAGCAGCTTGGAAGGACTAGCGTGGGGGGATGAGCAGTTCTTC.

This clone appeared a single time. V gene TRBV16 combines with J gene TRBJ1-1; 7 nucleotides align to TRBD1. The germline V gene encodes CDR1 KGHSY and CDR2 FQNENV. With V trimmed by 6 bases and J by 3 bases, 4 bases remained unmatched. The CDR3 runs 13 residues. The CDR3 region has the DNA TGTGCCAGCAGTCAACAGGGGTACACTGAAGCTTTCTTT. It translates to CASSQQGYTEAFF.

V usage is TRBV6-1 and J usage is TRBJ1-4, with D unresolved. V was trimmed by 2 bases and J by 3 bases, leaving 10 bases between them. Germline CDR1 reads MNHNS; CDR2 reads SASEGT. CDR3 length: 15 residues. The CDR3 loop reads CASSESGGSNEKLFF. CDR3 DNA sequence: TGTGCCAGCAGTGAATCGGGAGGATCTAATGAAAAACTGTTTTTT.

V gene TRBV11-3 combines with J gene TRBJ2-1; 8 bases agree with TRBD2. V gave up 0 bases and J gave up 7 bases; unmatched junction bases: 11. Germline lookup yields CDR1 SGHNT and CDR2 YENEEA. The CDR3 has 17 amino acids. The CDR3 region has the DNA TGTGCCAGCAGCTTAGACTCGACGGGGGGGCGTGAGAATGAGCAGTTCTTC. Encoded protein: CASSLDSTGGRENEQFF.

The rearrangement uses TRBV29-1 and TRBJ2-7; D might be TRBD2 (6 bases). CDR1 SQVTM and CDR2 ANQGSEA come from the germline V gene. Trimming removed 1 base from V and 3 bases from J, with 16 bases in between. The CDR3 consists of 15 residues. CDR3 sequence (DNA): TGCAGCGTTGAAGGGGGAGGCCAGGAATACTACGAGCAGTACTTC. Translation: CSVEGGGQEYYEQYF.

This chain uses TRBV11-3 with TRBJ2-2; TRBD1 aligns across 7 bases. Per the germline V gene, CDR1 is SGHNT and CDR2 is YENEEA. The CDR3 extends over 14 amino acids. V dropped 5 bases and J dropped 7; count of bases not matched to a gene: 7. The CDR3 loop reads CASSPHRGDGELFF. Written as DNA, the CDR3 is TGTGCCAGCAGCCCCCACAGGGGAGACGGGGAGCTGTTTTTT.

V is TRBV9 and J is TRBJ2-7; 9 bases fit TRBD2. CDR3 size: 16 residues. From germline, CDR1 is SGDLS and CDR2 YYNGEE. V was pared by 0 bases and J by 2 bases, with 6 bases of the junction left unmatched. CDR3 DNA sequence: TGTGCCAGCAGCGTAGGTTGGCGGGGGGGCCCCTACGAGCAGTACTTC. This codes for CASSVGWRGGPYEQYF.

This clone was detected a few times. The CDR3 DNA is TGTGCCAGTAGTCCCGGGAACATTAATGAAAAACTGTTTTTT. Translation: CASSPGNINEKLFF. The V gene is TRBV19, the J gene TRBJ1-4; D remains unclear. From germline, CDR1 is LNHDA and CDR2 SQIVND (reference sequence). This CDR3 is 14 amino acids long. The V end was cut by 5 bases, the J end by 4 bases, with 11 bases between.

V usage is TRBV9 and J usage is TRBJ2-7, with D tentatively TRBD1 (6 bases). This CDR3 is 14 amino acids long. Germline lookup yields CDR1 SGDLS and CDR2 YYNGEE. The V end was cut by 4 bases, the J end by 6 bases, with 17 bases between. The DNA for the CDR3 is TGTGCCAGCAGCCCCCAGGGCAGGGGTGCCGAGCAGTACTTC. This gives the protein CASSPQGRGAEQYF.

This clone was detected only a few times. This sample also contains other DNA sequences that code for the same CDR3. The V and J genes are TRBV5-4 and TRBJ2-5, with 16 nucleotides matching TRBD2. The CDR3 has 17 amino acids. The junction had 5 bases not matched to a gene; V was cut back by 4 bases and J by 2 bases. Germline V gene sequence: CDR1 SGHNT, CDR2 YYREEE (reference sequence). The CDR3 protein is CASSPGLAGGHQETQYF. CDR3 DNA sequence: TGTGCCAGCAGCCCGGGACTAGCGGGGGGGCATCAAGAGACCCAGTACTTC.

This clone was found a few times. The V call is TRBV11-3, the J call TRBJ1-5, with 7 bases that match TRBD1. CDR1 SGHNT and CDR2 YENEEA come from the germline V gene. Trimming cost V 1 base and J 6 bases; bases outside gene matches: 0. This CDR3 is built from 13 residues. The CDR3, as DNA: TGTGCCAGCAGCTTAGGGACAGGTCAGCCCCAGCATTTT. Amino acids: CASSLGTGQPQHF.

The rearrangement joins TRBV6-1 to TRBJ1-3; a possible D gene is TRBD1 (6 bases). The germline gives CDR1 MNHNS, CDR2 SASEGT. V lost 3 bases to trimming and J lost 6 bases, with 15 bases between them. The CDR3 is 15 residues long. CDR3 DNA sequence: TGTGCCAGCAGTGAGGGGGCGGCAAGGCAAAACACCATATATTTT. It codes for CASSEGAARQNTIYF.

This clone has just one count. This chain joins TRBV29-1 and TRBJ1-3; possible D gene TRBD1, 5 bases. V was shortened by 3 bases and J by 2 bases, with 11 bases between the two germline ends. Germline lookup yields CDR1 SQVTM and CDR2 ANQGSEA. This CDR3 has 14 amino acids. CDR3 amino acids: CSVDAGGTGNTIYF. CDR3 DNA: TGCAGCGTTGATGCGGGGGGGACTGGAAACACCATATATTTT.

The genes are TRBV28 and TRBJ2-5, with 9 positions matching TRBD1. The J segment lost 5 bases and the V segment lost 8 bases, leaving 6 bases of the junction unmatched. The germline V gene encodes CDR1 MDHEN and CDR2 SYDVKM. CDR3 length equals 13 residues. CDR3 DNA sequence: TGTGCCAGCGGAACAGGGGGCTCGGAGACCCAGTACTTC. Translating it yields CASGTGGSETQYF.

This rearrangement joins TRBV10-3 to TRBJ1-1, with D tentatively TRBD1 (6 bases). V shed 4 bases and J shed 7 bases, with 13 bases lying between them. This CDR3 spans 13 amino acids. Germline V gene data show CDR1 as ENHRY and CDR2 as SYGVKD. The CDR3 here is CAISGPTGSEAFF. For the CDR3, the DNA is TGTGCCATCAGTGGGCCAACAGGGAGTGAAGCTTTCTTT.

This clone has more than one count but fewer than ten. This chain uses TRBV27 with TRBJ1-1; maybe TRBD1 (5 bases). The CDR3 has 13 amino acids. In germline, CDR1 is MNHEY, CDR2 SMNVEV (reference sequence). V dropped 6 bases and J dropped 6 bases, with 14 bases sitting between them. In nucleotides, the CDR3 is TGTGCCAGCAGACATTCGGGGGTCGCTGAAGCTTTCTTT. Amino acids: CASRHSGVAEAFF.

The V call is TRBV5-1, the J call TRBJ2-1; D is undetermined. V was shortened by 7 bases and J by 7 bases, with 15 bases between the two germline ends. Per the germline V gene, CDR1 is SGHRS and CDR2 is YFSETQ. The CDR3 has 13 amino acids. The CDR3 coding sequence is TGCGCCAGCGGCCTAGAGGTACCTAATGAGCAGTTCTTC. Amino acid sequence: CASGLEVPNEQFF.

The chain is built from TRBV10-3 and TRBJ2-3, with a weak D call TRBD2 (5 bases). CDR3 size: 14 residues. Trimming cost V 8 bases and J 2 bases, with 14 bases left between them. Germline CDR1 and CDR2: ENHRY and SYGVKD. The CDR3 region is CAISGSAPTDTQYF. CDR3 coding DNA: TGTGCCATCTCGGGGTCCGCTCCCACAGATACGCAGTATTTT.

This clone was recorded only once. The chain has TRBV28 and TRBJ1-4, with 11 nucleotides matching TRBD1. Germline CDR1 is MDHEN and CDR2 is SYDVKM. Losses at the gene ends were 7 bases for V and 4 bases for J; bases not matched to a gene: 2. This CDR3 has 14 residues. The CDR3 region has the DNA TGTGCCAGCACCGGGACAGGGGGTAATGAAAAACTGTTTTTT. Translation gives CASTGTGGNEKLFF.

The chain joins TRBV19 to TRBJ2-7; tentatively, D is TRBD1 (6 bases). The CDR3 covers 14 residues. With 4 bases removed from V and 3 bases from J, the gap between germline ends came to 13 bases. Per the germline V gene, CDR1 is LNHDA and CDR2 is SQIVND (reference sequence). CDR3 sequence (DNA): TGTGCCAGTAGTAAACCCGGACAGTTCTACGAGCAGTACTTC. Its translation is CASSKPGQFYEQYF.

V gene TRBV7-9 combines with J gene TRBJ2-5, with D possibly being TRBD1 (7 bases). The ends were cut back, 1 base at V and 5 bases at J, with 14 bases in the middle. CDR3 length: 15 amino acids. Germline CDR1 reads SEHNR; CDR2 reads FQNEAQ (reference sequence). CDR3 DNA sequence: TGTGCCAGCAGCTTAGGCAGGGGGGCCACCGAGACCCAGTACTTC. It encodes CASSLGRGATETQYF.

CDR3 sequence (DNA): TGTGCCAGCAGTTACTCTCCGGGGGTAGGGGCCAACGTCCTGACTTTC. It yields the protein CASSYSPGVGANVLTF. This sequence joins TRBV6-5 and TRBJ2-6; maybe TRBD2 (6 bases). Germline values: CDR1 MNHEY, CDR2 SVGAGI. The CDR3 totals 16 residues. V was trimmed by 0 bases and J by 4 bases, leaving 10 bases between them.

The rearrangement uses TRBV19 and TRBJ2-7; TRBD1 aligns across 7 bases. CDR1 and CDR2 from the germline V gene are LNHDA and SQIVND (reference sequence). CDR3 length: 15 amino acids. Trimming took 2 bases from V and 1 from J; bases not matched to a gene: 5. The CDR3 DNA reads TGTGCCAGTAGTATAACCGGGACAGAGTCCTACGAGCAGTACTTC. It encodes CASSITGTESYEQYF.

The rearrangement joins TRBV13 to TRBJ2-7, with 9 bases aligning to TRBD1. V trimming: 0 bases; J trimming: 3 bases; junction bases outside the gene matches: 6. The germline V gene encodes CDR1 PRHDT and CDR2 FYEKMQ (reference sequence). The CDR3 sequence is 16 residues long. The CDR3 loop is CASSLGQGAEGYEQYF. The DNA for the CDR3 is TGTGCCAGCAGCTTAGGACAGGGGGCAGAGGGCTACGAGCAGTACTTC. The full variable domain, in which reference TRBV13 and TRBJ2-7 provide the parts outside the CDR3, is AAGVIQSPRHLIKEKRETATLKCYPIPRHDTVYWYQQGPGQDPQFLISFYEKMQSDKGSIPDRFSAQQFSDYHSELNMSSLELGDSALYFCASSLGQGAEGYEQYFGPGTRLTVT.

This rearrangement joins TRBV11-2 to TRBJ1-4; unclear D gene. The CDR3 sequence is 14 residues long. Germline lookup yields CDR1 SGHAT and CDR2 FQNNGV. V was clipped by 5 bases and J by 8 bases, with 15 bases between them. The CDR3 region is CASSLSTGPEKLFF. CDR3 nucleotide sequence: TGTGCCAGCAGCCTGTCCACTGGGCCCGAAAAACTGTTTTTT.

This clone is a singleton in its sample. The V gene is TRBV2, the J gene TRBJ1-1; TRBD1 might be the D (5 bases). Germline loops: CDR1 SNHLY, CDR2 FYNNEI. The CDR3 is 13 amino acids. V was clipped by 6 bases and J by 0 bases, with 8 bases between them. The DNA of the CDR3 is TGTGCCAGCAGGGGACTGATGAACACTGAAGCTTTCTTT. Translation: CASRGLMNTEAFF.

This clone was observed a handful of times. The chain couples TRBV28 to TRBJ1-2; D is ambiguous. V shed 11 bases and J shed 0 bases, with 7 bases lying between them. This CDR3 is built from 11 residues. The germline gives CDR1 MDHEN, CDR2 SYDVKM. CDR3 in amino acids: CALESNYGYTF. DNA of the CDR3: TGTGCCCTAGAATCTAACTATGGCTACACCTTC.

The chain recombines TRBV7-3 with TRBJ1-1; D unresolved. V was pared by 0 bases and J by 1 base, with 6 bases between. The germline V gene has CDR1 SGHTA and CDR2 FQGTGA. This CDR3 is built from 14 residues. The CDR3 bases are TGTGCCAGCAGCTTAACGCCAGGGAACACTGAAGCTTTCTTT. Its translation: CASSLTPGNTEAFF.

The chain combines TRBV9 with TRBJ2-1, with 14 bases fitting TRBD2. Germline lookup yields CDR1 SGDLS and CDR2 YYNGEE. The CDR3 loop spans 14 amino acids. DNA for the CDR3: TGTGCGAGAGGGGGGACTAGCGGGGGCAATGAGCAGTTCTTC. Amino acid sequence: CARGGTSGGNEQFF.